This TCR beta chain was recorded in a study of T cell responses to AZD1222 COVID-19 vaccine. TCRdb's copy holds only in-frame clones and misses some; the assay was immunoSEQ multiplex PCR. The profile shows 200,000 to 300,000 clones, roughly 93% of them singletons. General study points: The study identified only a handful of AZD1222 recipients as seropositive at baseline. Compared with day 0, the breadth and depth of the Spike-specific TCR repertoire rose significantly after two doses of AZD1222. Samples come after the peak T cell response, not at day 14.

V dropped 0 bases and J dropped 5 bases, with 8 bases sitting between them. Germline loops: CDR1 SGHDT, CDR2 YYEEEE. CDR3 length: 13 amino acids. Comment on this clone: Antigen: not known.

This receptor was taken from an adult in good health. Material: peripheral blood, obtained on day 0 of AZD1222 vaccination. The V and J genes are TRBV5-6 and TRBJ1-1; D is unclear. CDR3 residues: CASSLDSRTEAFF. CDR3 sequence (DNA): TGTGCCAGCAGCTTGGACTCTCGAACTGAAGCTTTCTTT.